This paragraph covers one TCR beta chain sequence. Produced via immunoSEQ multiplex PCR; TCRdb's table is partial and in-frame only. This sample has about 330,000 clones; 87% occur once, and the top ten carry roughly 5%. Recruits, aged about 18 to 100 years, lived in 24 US areas. Assignments of participants to cohorts depended upon their own reported clinical history. The data belong to a study of blood T cell repertoires in COVID-19. Across the whole study: T cells, B-cell-depleted T cells, or PBMCs supplied cDNA or gDNA.

Germline CDR1 reads MNHEY; CDR2 reads SVGEGT. CDR3 length: 17 residues. V dropped 2 bases and J dropped 7; count of bases not matched to a gene: 13. V gene TRBV6-2 or TRBV6-3 combines with J gene TRBJ2-1; 8 bases fit TRBD2. Sequencing was done on a sample of PBMCs or T cells enriched from blood (not recorded which). This clonotype was obtained from a woman under 40 who had recovered from COVID-19. CDR3 sequence (DNA): TGTGCCAGCAGTTACCTCGGTTCGGGGGGGCCGATAAATGAGCAGTTCTTC. This sequence encodes CASSYLGSGGPINEQFF.